These 24 T cell receptor beta chains originate from one sample sequenced in a study of cytomegalovirus exposure and HLA in healthy donors (dated by TCRdb to between 2016 and 2019). To prepare the library, the immunoSEQ multiplex PCR assay was applied. The multiplex PCR relied on a mix of 60 forward primers for TCR Vbeta segments and 13 reverse primers for TCR Jbeta segments. TCRdb carries this immuneACCESS record with in-frame sequences only. Its versions omit some clonotypes, under half of them owing to an unresolved V gene in the studies checked, with the rest unexplained. Counted in this sample were around 270,000 clones; 75% to 85% of them appeared once. Over 0.3% of the sample belongs to the ten largest clones. Sequenced input: PBMCs. These receptors were obtained from a girl aged 2-15 years in good health and CMV-seronegative.

The rearrangement joins TRBV30 to TRBJ2-2; 9 nucleotides agree with TRBD2. V trimming: 4 bases; J trimming: 5 bases; junction bases outside the gene matches: 8. The CDR3 spans 15 residues. Germline assignment: CDR1 GTSNPN and CDR2 SVGIG (reference sequence). The DNA for the CDR3 is TGTGCCTGGACCTTTCTAGCGGGACGAACCGGGGAGCTGTTTTTT. Translated: CAWTFLAGRTGELFF. Looking up the rest from reference TRBV30 and TRBJ2-2 gives the full variable domain: SQTIHQWPATLVQPVGSPLSLECTVEGTSNPNLYWYRQAAGRGLQLLFYSVGIGQISSEVPQNLSASRPQDRQFILSSKKLLLSDSGFYLCAWTFLAGRTGELFFGEGSRLTVL.

The chain couples TRBV7-3 to TRBJ2-3; 7 nucleotides align to TRBD1. V dropped 5 bases and J dropped 1; count of bases not matched to a gene: 9. The length of the CDR3 is 16 residues. CDR1 and CDR2 from the germline V gene are SGHTA and FQGTGA. The CDR3 spells CASSRSGTARTDTQYF. CDR3 sequence (DNA): TGTGCCAGCAGCCGATCCGGGACAGCCCGCACAGATACGCAGTATTTT.

This chain connects TRBV27 to TRBJ2-7; 8 bases map to TRBD2. The germline V gene encodes CDR1 MNHEY and CDR2 SMNVEV (reference sequence). V shed 4 bases, J shed 2 bases, and the junction held 4 bases outside the gene matches. The CDR3 covers 14 residues. The CDR3, as DNA: TGTGCCAGCAGTTGGGAGCGGGGGACCTACGAGCAGTACTTC. As protein: CASSWERGTYEQYF.

As to this clone: Other DNA sequences within the sample encode an identical CDR3. The V and J genes are TRBV27 and TRBJ2-3; 7 nucleotides align to TRBD2. After removal of 1 base from V and 5 bases from J, the junction contained 6 bases not matched to a gene. The CDR3 length is 15 residues. The germline V gene has CDR1 MNHEY and CDR2 SMNVEV (reference sequence). CDR3 protein: CASSLLAGGGDTQYF. The CDR3, as DNA: TGTGCCAGCAGTTTATTAGCGGGCGGGGGAGATACGCAGTATTTT.

The genes are TRBV28 and TRBJ2-2, with D possibly TRBD2 on 6 matching bases. Germline values: CDR1 MDHEN, CDR2 SYDVKM. CDR3 length: 15 residues. V was pared by 2 bases and J by 5 bases, with 12 bases between. The CDR3 region is CASSLIAGGTGELFF. Written as DNA, the CDR3 is TGTGCCAGCAGTTTAATTGCCGGGGGAACCGGGGAGCTGTTTTTT.

This chain links TRBV28 with TRBJ2-2; 7 positions match TRBD2. This CDR3 contains 15 residues. The germline CDR1 and CDR2 sequences are MDHEN and SYDVKM. V trimming: 5 bases; J trimming: 7 bases; junction bases outside the gene matches: 10. DNA of the CDR3: TGTGCCAGCAGTACCCAAGGACTAGGCGTCGGGGAGCTGTTTTTT. This sequence encodes CASSTQGLGVGELFF.

This clone was counted a few times. The chain couples TRBV27 to TRBJ2-1; TRBD2 might be the D (6 bases). Germline V gene sequence: CDR1 MNHEY, CDR2 SMNVEV (reference sequence). Trimming pared 7 bases from V and 2 bases from J, leaving 15 bases between. CDR3 length: 15 amino acids. The chain's CDR3 is CASTPDSGPYNEQFF. CDR3 DNA: TGTGCCAGCACTCCAGATAGCGGACCCTACAATGAGCAGTTCTTC.

This clone has a handful of counts. V usage is TRBV7-9 and J usage is TRBJ2-3, with 7 bases fitting TRBD2. The CDR3 covers 18 residues. Germline V gives CDR1 SEHNR, CDR2 FQNEAQ (reference sequence). V shed 0 bases and J 2 bases; nucleotides not matched to a gene: 11. The CDR3: CASSLAPPEAGFTDTQYF. CDR3 DNA: TGTGCCAGCAGCTTAGCCCCCCCTGAAGCGGGGTTCACAGATACGCAGTATTTT.

The genes are TRBV10-3 and TRBJ2-5; 8 positions agree with TRBD1. The CDR3 runs to 12 residues. Unmatched junction bases numbered 0, after V lost 6 bases and J lost 3 bases. Germline V gene lookup returns CDR1 ENHRY and CDR2 SYGVKD. The CDR3 DNA sequence: TGTGCCATCAGGGGACAGGAAGAGACCCAGTACTTC. Its protein product is CAIRGQEETQYF.

The CDR3 region is CASSTPGVTDTQYF. The CDR3 DNA reads TGTGCCAGCAGCACTCCCGGGGTCACAGATACGCAGTATTTT. The gene calls are TRBV27 and TRBJ2-3; D is possibly TRBD2 (5 bases). The CDR3 loop spans 14 amino acids. The germline V gene has CDR1 MNHEY and CDR2 SMNVEV (reference sequence). Deletions cut 6 bases from V and 2 bases from J, with 12 bases between.

V and J are TRBV7-2 and TRBJ1-2, with D possibly being TRBD1 (6 bases). This CDR3 has 14 amino acids. In germline, CDR1 is SGHTA, CDR2 FQGNSA. The V end was cut by 8 bases, the J end by 5 bases, with 18 bases between. The CDR3 nucleotides are TGTGCCAGCCGCATCCGGGGGGCTTCTTATGGCTACACCTTC. It codes for CASRIRGASYGYTF. The full variable domain, rest sourced from reference TRBV7-2 and TRBJ1-2, is GAGVSQSPSNKVTEKGKDVELRCDPISGHTALYWYRQSLGQGLEFLIYFQGNSAPDKSGLPSDRFSAERTGGSVSTLTIQRTQQEDSAVYLCASRIRGASYGYTFGSGTRLTVV.

The V call is TRBV5-6, the J call TRBJ2-1; 10 nucleotides line up with TRBD2. J was trimmed by 6 bases and V by 0 bases; bases with no gene match: 9. The germline CDR1 and CDR2 sequences are SGHDT and YYEEEE. This CDR3 is built from 17 residues. The CDR3 sequence is CASSLVLAGALGNEQFF. DNA for the CDR3: TGTGCCAGCAGCTTGGTCCTAGCGGGAGCGTTGGGCAATGAGCAGTTCTTC. Complete variable domain (other parts from reference TRBV5-6 and TRBJ2-1): DAGVTQSPTHLIKTRGQQVTLRCSPKSGHDTVSWYQQALGQGPQFIFQYYEEEERQRGNFPDRFSGHQFPNYSSELNVNALLLGDSALYLCASSLVLAGALGNEQFFGPGTRLTVL.

The rearrangement links TRBV28 to TRBJ1-1, with 9 positions matching TRBD1. The CDR3 consists of 15 residues. Trimming at V came to 7 bases and at J to 1 base, leaving 7 bases not matched to a gene. In germline, CDR1 is MDHEN, CDR2 SYDVKM. The CDR3 loop is CASNTGGSGNTEAFF. The CDR3 nucleotides read TGTGCCAGCAATACAGGGGGCTCAGGGAACACTGAAGCTTTCTTT.

This chain connects TRBV28 to TRBJ2-7; TRBD1 is a possible D gene (6 bases). Per germline, CDR1 MDHEN and CDR2 SYDVKM. The V gene lost 10 bases and the J gene lost 3 bases, with 19 bases spanning the gap. The CDR3 totals 14 residues. The CDR3 DNA sequence: TGTGCCACCAAAACTCGAACAGGGCTCTACGAGCAGTACTTC. This gives the protein CATKTRTGLYEQYF.

This clone was recorded once. This chain uses TRBV28 with TRBJ2-7, with D perhaps matching TRBD2 (5 bases). Germline assignment: CDR1 MDHEN and CDR2 SYDVKM. The CDR3 is 17 amino acids. The V end was cut by 3 bases, the J end by 2 bases, with 20 bases between. The CDR3: CASSFLRRQARAYEQYF. The CDR3 DNA is TGTGCCAGCAGTTTCTTACGGAGGCAGGCGCGGGCCTACGAGCAGTACTTC. The full variable domain, with the rest looked up from reference TRBV28 and TRBJ2-7, is DVKVTQSSRYLVKRTGEKVFLECVQDMDHENMFWYRQDPGLGLRLIYFSYDVKMKEKGDIPEGYSVSREKKERFSLILESASTNQTSMYLCASSFLRRQARAYEQYFGPGTRLTVT.

This chain joins TRBV9 and TRBJ1-2; D is unresolved. The CDR3 sequence is 13 residues long. Trimming took 0 bases from V and 8 from J, leaving 11 bases between them. Germline V gives CDR1 SGDLS, CDR2 YYNGEE. The CDR3 DNA reads as TGTGCCAGCAGCGTAGGCCCCGAACTGGGCTACACCTTC. Amino acids: CASSVGPELGYTF.

The chain links TRBV20-1 to TRBJ1-1; D is unresolved. The V gene lost 6 bases and the J gene lost 10 bases, with 15 bases spanning the gap. The CDR3 loop spans 11 amino acids. Germline V gives CDR1 DFQATT, CDR2 SNEGSKA (reference sequence). The CDR3 protein is CSAKVDAGAFF. CDR3 bases: TGCAGTGCCAAAGTCGACGCGGGAGCTTTCTTT.

The rearrangement uses TRBV2 and TRBJ2-7; D gene ambiguous. Trimming stripped 4 bases from V and 4 bases from J, with 5 bases between. Germline V gene data show CDR1 as SNHLY and CDR2 as FYNNEI. CDR3 length: 11 residues. In DNA, the CDR3 is TGTGCCAGCAGTGTTCAGTACGAGCAGTACTTC. Translated: CASSVQYEQYF.

The rearrangement uses TRBV7-8 and TRBJ1-1; D might be TRBD1 (5 bases). Trimming took 5 bases from V and 1 from J, leaving 11 bases between them. Germline CDR1 SGHVS, CDR2 FQNEAQ. CDR3 length equals 14 residues. The CDR3 DNA reads as TGTGCCAGCAGCATTCGGACAAGGAACACTGAAGCTTTCTTT. Protein: CASSIRTRNTEAFF.

The rearrangement joins TRBV7-9 to TRBJ2-5, with 9 bases fitting TRBD1. V lost 8 bases to trimming and J lost 5 bases; unmatched junction nucleotides: 12. Germline CDR1 is SEHNR and CDR2 is FQNEAQ (reference sequence). The CDR3 is 15 amino acids. The CDR3 DNA follows: TGTGCCAGCGTGAACCGGGACAGGGTAGGGGAGACCCAGTACTTC. Translated: CASVNRDRVGETQYF.

The chain uses TRBV9 and TRBJ2-3, with D possibly matching TRBD1 (6 bases). The germline V gene has CDR1 SGDLS and CDR2 YYNGEE. The CDR3 runs to 14 residues. Trimming stripped 2 bases from V and 2 bases from J, with 9 bases between. This CDR3 is CASSVDRNTDTQYF. CDR3 bases: TGTGCCAGCAGCGTCGACAGGAACACAGATACGCAGTATTTT.

This chain connects TRBV7-2 to TRBJ2-4; 7 bases fit TRBD1. V dropped 6 bases and J dropped 6; count of bases not matched to a gene: 11. Germline V gene sequence: CDR1 SGHTA, CDR2 FQGNSA. CDR3 size: 15 residues. The CDR3 region has the DNA TGTGCCAGCAGAGCACAGGGGAATACGGGAAACATTCAGTACTTC. It codes for CASRAQGNTGNIQYF.

V usage is TRBV28 and J usage is TRBJ2-7; TRBD1 agrees at 10 bases. The CDR3 covers 17 residues. Germline-derived CDR1 and CDR2 are MDHEN and SYDVKM. The V and J ends lost 0 bases and 7 bases, in that order; junction bases with no gene match: 12. CDR3 amino acids: CASSLWSPRQGAGEQYF. CDR3 DNA sequence: TGTGCCAGCAGTTTATGGTCCCCCCGACAGGGGGCGGGAGAGCAGTACTTC.

The gene calls are TRBV28 and TRBJ1-4; 7 bases match TRBD1. This CDR3 comprises 15 residues. From germline, CDR1 is MDHEN and CDR2 SYDVKM. The junction had 10 bases not matched to a gene; V was cut back by 6 bases and J by 6 bases. The CDR3 DNA sequence: TGTGCCAGCAGCCCGCGGAAGGGGGCGTATGAAAAACTGTTTTTT. This encodes CASSPRKGAYEKLFF.